A single sample gave rise to the 23 T cell receptor beta chains below, sequenced in a study of T cells in Graves' hyperthyroidism and ophthalmopathy. Amplification targeted TCR beta CDR3 regions from RNA transcripts. HTBI primers were the set used in a first-round RT-PCR of the TCR CDR3. TCRdb itself ran the multiplex PCR reads through MiXCR, one entry per CDR3 protein. The sample lists around 340,000 distinct CDR3 sequences, around 20% seen once, with around 48% in the top ten. Sequencing was carried out using blood. The source of these receptors is a woman aged 50 to 60 with Graves' hyperthyroidism.

The V gene is TRBV18, the J gene TRBJ1-2, with 8 bases fitting TRBD1. This CDR3 has 13 residues. V was pared by 6 bases and J by 8 bases, with 8 bases of the junction left unmatched. Germline CDR1 KGHSH, CDR2 LQKENI. The CDR3 bases are TGTGCCAGCTCGGCCCAGGGGGCCCAGGGCTACACCTTC. Amino acids: CASSAQGAQGYTF.

The chain employs TRBV12-3 or TRBV12-4 and TRBJ2-3; D call uncertain. There are 13 residues in the CDR3. Trimming removed 3 bases from V and 6 bases from J, with 10 bases in between. CDR3 in amino acids: CASSFGLWDTQYF. DNA of the CDR3: TGTGCCAGCAGTTTCGGGCTCTGGGATACGCAGTATTTT.

In its sample, this clonotype was seen many times. This chain joins TRBV5-1 and TRBJ1-5, with D uncertain. Between the trimmed V and J ends, which lost 0 bases and 6 bases, there was a span of 13 bases. CDR1 and CDR2 (germline): SGHRS, YFSETQ. CDR3 size: 15 residues. CDR3 protein: CASSLDGVTSQPQHF. In nucleotides, the CDR3 is TGCGCCAGCAGCTTGGATGGGGTAACGAGTCAGCCCCAGCATTTT.

This clonotype was observed at least ten times. V and J are TRBV13 and TRBJ2-3, with 8 bases that match TRBD2. The CDR3 covers 17 residues. Trimming cost V 3 bases and J 1 base; bases outside gene matches: 9. The germline V gene has CDR1 PRHDT and CDR2 FYEKMQ (reference sequence). The CDR3 region has the DNA TGTGCCAGCAGCTTCGGCCCCCAAGCGGGGGGCACAGATACGCAGTATTTT. It is translated as CASSFGPQAGGTDTQYF.

This clonotype was counted many times. The chain recombines TRBV9 with TRBJ1-2, with 8 bases that match TRBD1. The CDR3 covers 12 residues. Germline V gives CDR1 SGDLS, CDR2 YYNGEE. V lost 4 bases to trimming and J lost 8 bases; unmatched junction nucleotides: 4. CDR3 in amino acids: CASSTTGAGYTF. DNA of the CDR3: TGTGCCAGCAGCACGACAGGGGCCGGCTACACCTTC.

Many counts were recorded for this clonotype. The chain combines TRBV5-1 with TRBJ2-1, with 8 bases that match TRBD1. Germline V gene data show CDR1 as SGHRS and CDR2 as YFSETQ. This CDR3 is built from 15 residues. J lost 7 bases, V lost 0 bases, and 6 bases had no gene match. The CDR3 here is CASSLATGVRNEQFF. CDR3 sequence (DNA): TGCGCCAGCAGCTTGGCGACAGGGGTGCGGAATGAGCAGTTCTTC.

This clonotype showed up many times. The chain is built from TRBV20-1 and TRBJ2-1; D is undetermined. Trimming removed 6 bases at V and 0 bases at J, with 15 bases between. The CDR3 is made up of 15 amino acids. Germline lookup yields CDR1 DFQATT and CDR2 SNEGSKA (reference sequence). CDR3 in amino acids: CSAPTLETSYNEQFF. Written as DNA, the CDR3 is TGCAGTGCCCCAACGTTGGAGACCTCCTACAATGAGCAGTTCTTC.

As to this clonotype: This may be a read error, as it is one base from a much larger clone. V is TRBV9 and J is TRBJ2-5, with a possible D match to TRBD2 (6 bases). Germline V CDR1 and CDR2: SGDLS, YYNGEE. The CDR3 totals 15 residues. Here the CDR3 reads CASSVGGEPQETRYF. The CDR3 DNA sequence: TGTGCCAGCAGCGTAGGGGGGGAGCCACAAGAGACCCGGTACTTC.

This clonotype was seen many times. The chain uses TRBV6-5 and TRBJ1-1; possible D gene TRBD1, 6 bases. This CDR3 is built from 14 residues. The germline V gene has CDR1 MNHEY and CDR2 SVGAGI. V was pared by 2 bases and J by 5 bases, with 12 bases between. CDR3 nucleotides: TGTGCCAGCAGTTACGGGGGGCGCGTAACTGAAGCTTTCTTT. This encodes CASSYGGRVTEAFF.

This chain links TRBV9 with TRBJ1-3, with TRBD1 matching 12 bases. The V gene end was trimmed by 3 bases and the J gene end by 9 bases; junction bases not matched to a gene: 10. The CDR3 spans 16 residues. The germline V gene has CDR1 SGDLS and CDR2 YYNGEE. The CDR3 DNA sequence: TGTGCCAGCAGCGCCTCGGGACAGGGGGCAGGGGTCACCATATATTTT. Translated: CASSASGQGAGVTIYF. Complete variable domain (other parts from reference TRBV9 and TRBJ1-3): DSGVTQTPKHLITATGQRVTLRCSPRSGDLSVYWYQQSLDQGLQFLIQYYNGEERAKGNILERFSAQQFPDLHSELNLSSLELGDSALYFCASSASGQGAGVTIYFGEGSWLTVV.

The chain uses TRBV7-9 and TRBJ2-7; no definite D call. The CDR3 extends over 14 amino acids. Trimming stripped 2 bases from V and 0 bases from J, with 8 bases between. Germline V CDR1 and CDR2: SEHNR, FQNEAQ (reference sequence). DNA for the CDR3: TGTGCCAGCAGCTTATCTGTCAACTCCTACGAGCAGTACTTC. Amino acids: CASSLSVNSYEQYF.

In its sample, this clonotype was seen a few times. The V gene is TRBV19, the J gene TRBJ1-2; D unresolved. CDR3 length: 11 residues. Trimming stripped 5 bases from V and 7 bases from J, with 8 bases between. The germline gives CDR1 LNHDA, CDR2 SQIVND (reference sequence). Written as DNA, the CDR3 is TGTGCCAGTAGTGCCGGATTTGGCTACACCTTC. Encoded protein: CASSAGFGYTF.

This clonotype was recorded many times. The chain links TRBV18 to TRBJ2-3; D might be TRBD1 or TRBD2, each matching 5 bases. Between the trimmed V and J ends, which lost 2 bases and 2 bases, there was a span of 14 bases. CDR3 length: 16 amino acids. Germline values: CDR1 KGHSH, CDR2 LQKENI. CDR3 region: CASSPLMGRATDTQYF. CDR3 nucleotides: TGTGCCAGCTCACCATTGATGGGACGGGCCACAGATACGCAGTATTTT.

The CDR3: CASSHQGGGVSGANVLTF. The CDR3 DNA is TGTGCCAGCAGCCACCAGGGGGGGGGTGTCTCTGGGGCCAACGTCCTGACTTTC. This chain uses TRBV28 with TRBJ2-6; the D gene could be TRBD1 or TRBD2 (7 bases each). This CDR3 comprises 18 residues. CDR1 is MDHEN and CDR2 is SYDVKM in the germline V gene. V lost 6 bases and J lost 0, with 18 bases in between.

This rearrangement joins TRBV6-2 or TRBV6-3 to TRBJ1-1; D unclear. The V end was cut by 3 bases, the J end by 0 bases, with 11 bases between. There are 15 residues in the CDR3. Per germline, CDR1 MNHEY and CDR2 SVGEGT. The CDR3 region has the DNA TGTGCCAGCAGTTATATCGGCCCGTTGAACACTGAAGCTTTCTTT. Translated: CASSYIGPLNTEAFF.

The table lists this clonotype with many counts. This chain joins TRBV29-1 and TRBJ2-1; no reliable D call. Trimming took 6 bases from V and 1 from J, leaving 7 bases between them. Germline loops: CDR1 SQVTM, CDR2 ANQGSEA. The CDR3 runs 12 residues. CDR3 loop: CSVMTSYNEQFF. The CDR3 DNA sequence: TGCAGCGTCATGACGTCCTACAATGAGCAGTTCTTC.

This clonotype has at least ten counts. The J gene is TRBJ2-7, the V gene TRBV12-3 or TRBV12-4; D tentatively fits TRBD1 or TRBD2 (7 bases each). This CDR3 has 15 amino acids. The germline V and J ends were trimmed by 6 bases and 3 bases, with 18 bases remaining between them. Written as DNA, the CDR3 is TGTGCCAGCAGAGAGACAGGGAGGGGATACTACGAGCAGTACTTC. Its translation: CASRETGRGYYEQYF.

This clonotype has ten or more counts. The V and J genes are TRBV6-2 or TRBV6-3 and TRBJ2-3, with 12 bases that match TRBD2. Unmatched junction bases numbered 6, after V lost 5 bases and J lost 6 bases. Germline loops: CDR1 MNHEY, CDR2 SVGEGT. The CDR3 loop spans 15 amino acids. This CDR3 reads CASSRLAGVRDTQYF. The DNA for the CDR3 is TGTGCCAGCAGTCGACTAGCGGGAGTTCGGGATACGCAGTATTTT.

This clonotype has ten or more counts. The gene calls are TRBV20-1 and TRBJ2-1; D is ambiguous. V lost 6 bases, J lost 4 bases, and 4 bases lay in between. The CDR3 has 10 residues. The germline V gene has CDR1 DFQATT and CDR2 SNEGSKA (reference sequence). The CDR3 bases are TGCAGTGCCTTTTACAATGAGCAGTTCTTC. The encoded protein is CSAFYNEQFF.

The sample holds many counts of this clonotype. The chain recombines TRBV3-1 with TRBJ2-5; a weak D match, TRBD2 (5 bases). Trimming pared 1 base from V and 7 bases from J, leaving 25 bases between. This CDR3 has 18 residues. CDR1 is LGHDT, CDR2 YNNKEL, per germline (reference sequence). CDR3 residues: CASSQGVFREIASWTQYF. As DNA, the CDR3 is TGTGCCAGCAGCCAAGGGGTCTTTAGGGAGATCGCCTCTTGGACCCAGTACTTC.

There are many counts of this clonotype. The chain carries TRBV6-1 and TRBJ2-5, with D hard to call. The CDR3 totals 11 residues. The germline CDR1 and CDR2 sequences are MNHNS and SASEGT. V lost 7 bases to trimming and J lost 2 bases, with 5 bases between them. For the CDR3, the DNA is TGTGCCAGCACCTTTCAAGAGACCCAGTACTTC. It encodes CASTFQETQYF.

This clonotype was counted a few times. The J gene is TRBJ2-1, the V gene TRBV2, with TRBD2 matching over 7 bases. Trimming at V came to 4 bases and at J to 7 bases, leaving 10 bases not matched to a gene. Germline CDR1 SNHLY, CDR2 FYNNEI. The CDR3 contains 15 residues. DNA of the CDR3: TGTGCCAGCAGTGCGTTTGGGGGAGGGAGGAATGAGCAGTTCTTC. This translates into CASSAFGGGRNEQFF.

This clonotype was counted at least ten times. This chain's CDR3 is CSARVWLGEGGNEQFF. The CDR3, as DNA: TGCAGTGCTAGAGTATGGTTGGGGGAGGGGGGCAATGAGCAGTTCTTC. The chain uses TRBV20-1 and TRBJ2-1; tentative D call: TRBD2 (7 bases). Germline V gene sequence: CDR1 DFQATT, CDR2 SNEGSKA (reference sequence). Trimming shortened V by 1 base and J by 6 bases, and 19 bases separated the two germline ends. The CDR3 runs 16 residues.